This T cell receptor beta chain was retrieved from a study of blood T cell repertoires in COVID-19. The overall study: Researchers got acute and convalescent COVID-19 samples from the United States, Italy and Spain. PBMCs, B-cell-depleted T cells, or T cells provided the cDNA or gDNA that made up the material.

The length of the CDR3 is 13 residues. Trimming took 4 bases from V and 8 from J, leaving 11 bases between them. The germline V gene encodes CDR1 SEHNR and CDR2 FQNEAQ (reference sequence). Methods used by the authors: Estimation of nucleated cell counts was performed using reference gene primer amplification. Measured with immunoSEQ multiplex PCR; TCRdb has only the in-frame clones, and not every one. V, J and clone size reflect that table, while D and trimming were determined from the DNA. Of 120,000 or so clones in the sample, 85% to 90% were seen once. This chain links TRBV7-9 with TRBJ1-4, with D perhaps TRBD1 (5 bases). The TCR originated in a woman between 65 and 79 years old with acute or convalescent COVID-19. The sequencing sample was made of peripheral blood. The CDR3 is CASSSAGNEKLFF. Written as DNA, the CDR3 is TGTGCCAGCAGCTCGGCAGGGAACGAAAAACTGTTTTTT. Looking up the rest from reference TRBV7-9 and TRBJ1-4 gives the full variable domain: DTGVSQNPRHKITKRGQNVTFRCDPISEHNRLYWYRQTLGQGPEFLTYFQNEAQLEKSRLLSDRFSAERPKGSFSTLEIQRTEQGDSAMYLCASSSAGNEKLFFGSGTQLSVL.